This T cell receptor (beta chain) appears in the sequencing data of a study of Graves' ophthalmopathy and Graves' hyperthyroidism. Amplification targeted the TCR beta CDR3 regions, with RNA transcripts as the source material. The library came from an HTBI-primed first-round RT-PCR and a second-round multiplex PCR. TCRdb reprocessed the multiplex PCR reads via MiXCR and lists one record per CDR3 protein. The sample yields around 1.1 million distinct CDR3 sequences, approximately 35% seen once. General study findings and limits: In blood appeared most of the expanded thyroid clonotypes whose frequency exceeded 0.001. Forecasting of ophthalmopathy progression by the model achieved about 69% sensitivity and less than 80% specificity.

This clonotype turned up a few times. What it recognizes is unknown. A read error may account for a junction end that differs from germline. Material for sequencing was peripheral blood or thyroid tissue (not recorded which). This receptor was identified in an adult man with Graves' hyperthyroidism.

As DNA, the CDR3 is TGTGCCAGCAGGGAAGGTTTCATGAACATTGAAGCTTTCTTT. Its translation is CASREGFMNIEAFF. The rearrangement uses TRBV5-4 and TRBJ1-1; D not resolved. From germline, CDR1 is SGHNT and CDR2 YYREEE (reference sequence). This CDR3 has 14 residues.